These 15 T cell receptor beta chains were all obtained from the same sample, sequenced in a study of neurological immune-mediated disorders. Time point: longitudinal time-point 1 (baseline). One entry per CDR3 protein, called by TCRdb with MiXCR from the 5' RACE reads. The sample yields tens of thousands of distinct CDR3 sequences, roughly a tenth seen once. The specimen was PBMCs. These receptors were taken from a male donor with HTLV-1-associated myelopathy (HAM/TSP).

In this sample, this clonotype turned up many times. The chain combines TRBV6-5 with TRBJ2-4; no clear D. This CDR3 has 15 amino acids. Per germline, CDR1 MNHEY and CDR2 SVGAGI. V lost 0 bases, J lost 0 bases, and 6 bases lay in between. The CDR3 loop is CASSYSDLAKNIQYF. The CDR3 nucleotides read TGTGCCAGCAGTTACTCGGACCTAGCCAAAAACATTCAGTACTTC.

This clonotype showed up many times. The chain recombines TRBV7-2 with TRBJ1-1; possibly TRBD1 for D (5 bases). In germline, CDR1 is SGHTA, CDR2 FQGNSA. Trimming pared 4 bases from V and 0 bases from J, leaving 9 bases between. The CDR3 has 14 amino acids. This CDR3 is CASSSGLMNTEAFF. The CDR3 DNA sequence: TGTGCCAGCAGCTCGGGACTTATGAACACTGAAGCTTTCTTT.

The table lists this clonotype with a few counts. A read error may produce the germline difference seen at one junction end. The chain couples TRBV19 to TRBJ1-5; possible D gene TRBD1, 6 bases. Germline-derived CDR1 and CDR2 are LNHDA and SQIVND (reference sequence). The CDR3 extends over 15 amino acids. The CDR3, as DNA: TGTGTCAGTACCATCCGGGGGCTGAGCAATCAGCCCCAGCATTTT. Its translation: CVSTIRGLSNQPQHF. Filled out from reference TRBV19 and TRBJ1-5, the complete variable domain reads DGGITQSPKYLFRKEGQNVTLSCEQNLNHDAMYWYRQDPGQGLRLIYYSQIVNDFQKGDIAEGYSVSREKKESFPLTVTSAQKNPTAFYLCVSTIRGLSNQPQHFGDGTRLSIL.

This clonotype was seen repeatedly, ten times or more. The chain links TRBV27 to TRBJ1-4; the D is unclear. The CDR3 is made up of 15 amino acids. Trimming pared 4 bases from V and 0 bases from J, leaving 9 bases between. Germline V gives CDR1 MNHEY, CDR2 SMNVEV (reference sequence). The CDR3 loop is CASSSGYATNEKLFF. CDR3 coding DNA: TGTGCCAGCAGTTCCGGGTACGCAACTAATGAAAAACTGTTTTTT.

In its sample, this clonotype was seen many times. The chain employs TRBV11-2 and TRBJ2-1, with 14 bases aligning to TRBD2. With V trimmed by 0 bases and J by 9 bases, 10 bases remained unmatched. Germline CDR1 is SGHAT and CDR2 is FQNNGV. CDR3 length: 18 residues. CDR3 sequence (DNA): TGTGCCAGCAGCTTAGAGGCCCCCGGGACTAGCGGGGGATTTGAGCAGTTCTTC. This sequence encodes CASSLEAPGTSGGFEQFF.

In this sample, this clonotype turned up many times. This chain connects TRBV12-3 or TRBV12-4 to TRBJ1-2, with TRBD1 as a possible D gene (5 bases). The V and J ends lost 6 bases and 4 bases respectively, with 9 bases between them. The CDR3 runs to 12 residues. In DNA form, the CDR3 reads TGTGCCAGCAGCCCGGGGGTCTATGGCTACACCTTC. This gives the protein CASSPGVYGYTF.

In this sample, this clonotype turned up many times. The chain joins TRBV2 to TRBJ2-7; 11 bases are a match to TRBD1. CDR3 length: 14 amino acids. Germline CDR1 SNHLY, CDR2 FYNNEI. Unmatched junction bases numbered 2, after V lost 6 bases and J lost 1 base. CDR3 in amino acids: CASRRDRGSYEQYF. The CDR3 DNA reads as TGTGCCAGCAGGAGGGACAGGGGGTCCTACGAGCAGTACTTC. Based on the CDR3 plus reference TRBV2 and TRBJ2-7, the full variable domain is EPEVTQTPSHQVTQMGQEVILRCVPISNHLYFYWYRQILGQKVEFLVSFYNNEISEKSEIFDDQFSVERPDGSNFTLKIRSTKLEDSAMYFCASRRDRGSYEQYFGPGTRLTVT.

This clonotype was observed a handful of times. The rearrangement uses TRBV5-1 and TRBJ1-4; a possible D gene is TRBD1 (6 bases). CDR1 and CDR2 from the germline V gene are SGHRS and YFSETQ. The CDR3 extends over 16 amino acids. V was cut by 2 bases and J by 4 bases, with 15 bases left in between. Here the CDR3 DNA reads TGCGCCAGCAGCTTCCTTACGACAGGCGATAATGAAAAACTGTTTTTT. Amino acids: CASSFLTTGDNEKLFF. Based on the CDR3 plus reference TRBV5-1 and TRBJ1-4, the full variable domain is KAGVTQTPRYLIKTRGQQVTLSCSPISGHRSVSWYQQTPGQGLQFLFEYFSETQRNKGNFPGRFSGRQFSNSRSEMNVSTLELGDSALYLCASSFLTTGDNEKLFFGSGTQLSVL.

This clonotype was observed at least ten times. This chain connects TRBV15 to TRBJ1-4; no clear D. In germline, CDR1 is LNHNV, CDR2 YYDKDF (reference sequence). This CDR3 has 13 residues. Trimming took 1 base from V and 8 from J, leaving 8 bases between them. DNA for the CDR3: TGTGCCACCAGCAGAGTAACTCACGAAAAACTGTTTTTT. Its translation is CATSRVTHEKLFF. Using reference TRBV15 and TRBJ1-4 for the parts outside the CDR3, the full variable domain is DAMVIQNPRYQVTQFGKPVTLSCSQTLNHNVMYWYQQKSSQAPKLLFHYYDKDFNNEADTPDNFQSRRPNTSFCFLDIRSPGLGDTAMYLCATSRVTHEKLFFGSGTQLSVL.

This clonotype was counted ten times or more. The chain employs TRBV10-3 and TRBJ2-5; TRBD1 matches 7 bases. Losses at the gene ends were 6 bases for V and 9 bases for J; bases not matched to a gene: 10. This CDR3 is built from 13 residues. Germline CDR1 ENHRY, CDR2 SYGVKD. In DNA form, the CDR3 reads TGTGCCATCAGACCCGACAGCCAGGGGGCCCAGTACTTC. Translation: CAIRPDSQGAQYF.

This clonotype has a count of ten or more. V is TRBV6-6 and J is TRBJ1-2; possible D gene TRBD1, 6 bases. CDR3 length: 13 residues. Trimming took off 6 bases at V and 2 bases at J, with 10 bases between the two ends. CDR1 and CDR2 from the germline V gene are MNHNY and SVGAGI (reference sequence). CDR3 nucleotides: TGTGCCAGCAGACAGGGAAGCAACTATGGCTACACCTTC. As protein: CASRQGSNYGYTF.

The CDR3 reads CASSLGVAYGYTF. The CDR3 region has the DNA TGTGCCAGCAGCTTAGGGGTTGCCTATGGCTACACCTTC. The gene calls are TRBV11-2 and TRBJ1-2; no definite D call. Looked up from germline, CDR1 is SGHAT and CDR2 is FQNNGV. Trimming removed 1 base at V and 4 bases at J, with 7 bases between. The CDR3 loop spans 13 amino acids.

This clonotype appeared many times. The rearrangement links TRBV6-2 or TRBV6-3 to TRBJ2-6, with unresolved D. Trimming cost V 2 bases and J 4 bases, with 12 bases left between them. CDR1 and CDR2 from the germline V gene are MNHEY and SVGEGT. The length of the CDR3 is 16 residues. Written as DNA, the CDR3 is TGTGCCAGCAGTTACCCCGTAGGCACCGGGGCCAACGTCCTGACTTTC. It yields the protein CASSYPVGTGANVLTF.

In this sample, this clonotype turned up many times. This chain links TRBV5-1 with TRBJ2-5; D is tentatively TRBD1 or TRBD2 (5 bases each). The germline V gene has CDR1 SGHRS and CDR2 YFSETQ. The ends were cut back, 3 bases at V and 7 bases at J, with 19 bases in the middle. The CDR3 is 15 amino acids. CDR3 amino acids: CASSSPGLAEGTQYF. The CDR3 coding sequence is TGCGCCAGCAGCTCCCCGGGGCTAGCCGAGGGGACCCAGTACTTC.

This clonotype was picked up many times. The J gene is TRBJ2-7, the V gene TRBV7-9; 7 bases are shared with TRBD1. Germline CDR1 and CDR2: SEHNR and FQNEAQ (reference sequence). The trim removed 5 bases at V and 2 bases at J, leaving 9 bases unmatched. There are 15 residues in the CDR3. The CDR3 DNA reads TGTGCCAGCAGCGGAGACAGGGAATACACCTACGAGCAGTACTTC. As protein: CASSGDREYTYEQYF.